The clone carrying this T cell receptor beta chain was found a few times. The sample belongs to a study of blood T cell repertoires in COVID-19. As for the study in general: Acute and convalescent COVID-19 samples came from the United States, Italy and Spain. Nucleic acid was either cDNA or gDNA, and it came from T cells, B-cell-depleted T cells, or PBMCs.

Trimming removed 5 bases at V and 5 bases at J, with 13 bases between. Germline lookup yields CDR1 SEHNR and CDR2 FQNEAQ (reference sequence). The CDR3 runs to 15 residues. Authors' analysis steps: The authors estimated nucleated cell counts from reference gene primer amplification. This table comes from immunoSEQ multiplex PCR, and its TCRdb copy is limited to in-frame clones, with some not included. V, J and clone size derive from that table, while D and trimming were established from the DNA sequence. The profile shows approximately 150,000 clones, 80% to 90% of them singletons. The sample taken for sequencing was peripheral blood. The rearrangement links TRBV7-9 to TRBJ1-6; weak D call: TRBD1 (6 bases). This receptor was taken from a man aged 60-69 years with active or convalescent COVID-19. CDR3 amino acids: CASSPKGGHNSPLHF. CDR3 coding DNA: TGTGCCAGCAGCCCAAAGGGGGGGCATAATTCACCCCTCCACTTT.